This record concerns one T cell receptor (beta chain) sequence. TCR beta from blood CD8+ and CD4+ T cells was sequenced. cDNA came from around 0.5 to 1 ug RNA primed by random hexamers. MiXCR, applied by TCRdb to the immunoSEQ multiplex PCR reads, yields one record per CDR3 protein. Of about 400,000 distinct CDR3 sequences in the sample, approximately 85% were seen once. These data belong to a study of CD8 T cells in Susac syndrome. Material: CD8+ T cells from PBMCs. The receptor was derived from a human donor with multiple sclerosis.

CDR3 sequence: CASSLGPSRNIQYF. The CDR3 DNA follows: TGTGCCAGCAGTTTAGGGCCCAGTAGAAACATTCAGTACTTC. The rearrangement links TRBV27 to TRBJ2-4; D uncertain. Germline V gene sequence: CDR1 MNHEY, CDR2 SMNVEV (reference sequence). This CDR3 is 14 amino acids long. Trimming shortened V by 2 bases and J by 6 bases, and 11 bases separated the two germline ends.